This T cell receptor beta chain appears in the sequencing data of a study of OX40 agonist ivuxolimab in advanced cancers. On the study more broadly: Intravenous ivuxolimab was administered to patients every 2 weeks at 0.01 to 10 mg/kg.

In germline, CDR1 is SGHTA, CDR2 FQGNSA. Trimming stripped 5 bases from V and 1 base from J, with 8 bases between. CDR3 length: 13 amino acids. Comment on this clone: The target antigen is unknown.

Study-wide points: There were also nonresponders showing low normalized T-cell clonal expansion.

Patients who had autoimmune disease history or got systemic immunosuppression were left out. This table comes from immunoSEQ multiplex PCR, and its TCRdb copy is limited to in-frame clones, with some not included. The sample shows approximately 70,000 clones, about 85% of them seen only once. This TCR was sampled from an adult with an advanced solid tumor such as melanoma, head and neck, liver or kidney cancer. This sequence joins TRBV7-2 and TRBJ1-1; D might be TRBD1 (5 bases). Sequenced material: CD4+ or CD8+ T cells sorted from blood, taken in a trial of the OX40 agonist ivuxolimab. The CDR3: CASSPGRNTEAFF. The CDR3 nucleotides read TGTGCCAGCAGCCCAGGGAGGAACACTGAAGCTTTCTTT.